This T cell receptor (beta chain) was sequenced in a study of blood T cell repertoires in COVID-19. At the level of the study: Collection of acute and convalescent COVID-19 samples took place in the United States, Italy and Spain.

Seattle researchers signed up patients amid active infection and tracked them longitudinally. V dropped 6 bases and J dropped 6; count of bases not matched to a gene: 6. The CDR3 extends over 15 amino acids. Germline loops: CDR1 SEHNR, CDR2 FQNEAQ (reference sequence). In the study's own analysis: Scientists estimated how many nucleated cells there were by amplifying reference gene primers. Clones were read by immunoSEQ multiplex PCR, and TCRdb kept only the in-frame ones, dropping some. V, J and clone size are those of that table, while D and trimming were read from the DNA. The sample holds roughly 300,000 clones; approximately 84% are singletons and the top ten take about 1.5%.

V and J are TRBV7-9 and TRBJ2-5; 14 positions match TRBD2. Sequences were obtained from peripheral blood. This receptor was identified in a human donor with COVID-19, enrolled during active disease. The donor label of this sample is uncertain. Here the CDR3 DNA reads TGTGCCAGCAGGGGACTAGCGGGAGATATGAAGACCCAGTACTTC. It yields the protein CASRGLAGDMKTQYF.